This TCR beta chain comes out of a study of T cells after posttransplantation cyclophosphamide. A marrow graft followed busulfan-fludarabine conditioning, with cyclophosphamide on days +3 and +4. V was pared by 5 bases and J by 6 bases, with 6 bases of the junction left unmatched. Germline loops: CDR1 MNHEY, CDR2 SVGAGI. CDR3 size: 14 residues. Clones were sequenced by immunoSEQ multiplex PCR, and TCRdb holds only the in-frame ones, with some missing. The table includes 15,000 to 20,000 clones, roughly 76% detected once. The sequencing used CD8+ T cells sorted from PBMCs, collected 1,700 to 2,000 days after a stem cell transplant with posttransplant cyclophosphamide. The clonotype originates from a female patient in her thirties or forties who received an allogeneic stem cell transplant from a related donor, was CMV-positive, and had no GVHD. Some T cells may trace back to the graft donor. The chain employs TRBV6-5 and TRBJ2-1; 8 bases agree with TRBD1. DNA of the CDR3: TGTGCCAGCAGTCCTCAACAGGGGGGCAATGAGCAGTTCTTC. Its protein is CASSPQQGGNEQFF.